The rows below give T cell receptor beta chains drawn from one sample of a study of shared clonotypes between healthy human individuals. Profiled with immunoSEQ multiplex PCR; TCRdb holds only in-frame clones, not every one. Among about 580,000 clones listed, 95% to 98% were seen once. The specimen was naive CD8+ T cells sorted from blood. The receptor source for this set is a man younger than 45 in good health. Each CDR3 is given with its conserved first and last residue. D genes are given only for firm matches. The size field is filled for only some rows; it gives once, few, many or a size class.

clone_size: NA; j_call: TRBJ2-7; d_call: NA; v_call: TRBV10-2; cdr3_nt: TGCGCCAGCAGGCCAGTGGGGGACAAACCCTACGAGCAGTACTTC; cdr3_aa: CASRPVGDKPYEQYF
clone_size: NA; j_call: TRBJ2-2; d_call: NA; v_call: TRBV19; cdr3_nt: TGTGCCAGTAGTTTGGGGGCAGGCACCGGGGAGCTGTTTTTT; cdr3_aa: CASSLGAGTGELFF
clone_size: NA; j_call: TRBJ2-1; d_call: TRBD2; v_call: TRBV11-2; cdr3_nt: TGTGCCAGCAGCCTACTCGTTCTAGCGGGAAGTGAGCAGTTCTTC; cdr3_aa: CASSLLVLAGSEQFF
clone_size: NA; j_call: TRBJ1-3; d_call: NA; v_call: TRBV29-1; cdr3_nt: TGCAGCGTTGGCCAGGTATACTTT; cdr3_aa: CSVGQVYF
clone_size: NA; j_call: TRBJ2-5; d_call: NA; v_call: TRBV4-3; cdr3_nt: TGCGCCAGCAGCCAAGATCGGACCACTACTCTCGAGACCCAGTACTTC; cdr3_aa: CASSQDRTTTLETQYF
clone_size: NA; j_call: TRBJ1-1; d_call: TRBD1; v_call: TRBV6-1; cdr3_nt: TGTGCCAGCAGTGGCTTAAACAGGGGCCCACGAGGGAACACTGAAGCTTTCTTT; cdr3_aa: CASSGLNRGPRGNTEAFF
clone_size: NA; j_call: TRBJ1-3; d_call: TRBD1; v_call: TRBV30; cdr3_nt: TGTGCCTGGAGTGACCCCAGGGGGGGAGGCTCTGGAAACACCATATATTTT; cdr3_aa: CAWSDPRGGGSGNTIYF
clone_size: NA; j_call: TRBJ2-7; d_call: NA; v_call: TRBV5-1; cdr3_nt: TGCGCCAGCAGGCAAGCGGCCAACCCCTACGAGCAGTACTTC; cdr3_aa: CASRQAANPYEQYF
clone_size: NA; j_call: TRBJ2-1; d_call: NA; v_call: TRBV2; cdr3_nt: TGTGCCAGCAGGAGGACGGGGAGAGCCGTGGACAATGAGCAGTTCTTC; cdr3_aa: CASRRTGRAVDNEQFF
clone_size: NA; j_call: TRBJ2-7; d_call: TRBD2; v_call: TRBV7-9; cdr3_nt: TGTGCCAGCAGCTCGACTCTAGGTCGAGCGGGGAACTACGAGCAGTACTTC; cdr3_aa: CASSSTLGRAGNYEQYF
clone_size: NA; j_call: TRBJ1-4; d_call: TRBD1; v_call: TRBV4-1; cdr3_nt: TGCGCCAGCAGCACCCAGGACAGGGGAACTAATGAAAAACTGTTTTTT; cdr3_aa: CASSTQDRGTNEKLFF
clone_size: once; j_call: TRBJ2-7; d_call: TRBD2; v_call: TRBV5-1; cdr3_nt: TGCGCCAGCAGCTTGGCCGAGGGACTAGCGGAGTACGAGCAGTACTTC; cdr3_aa: CASSLAEGLAEYEQYF
clone_size: NA; j_call: TRBJ2-2; d_call: TRBD2; v_call: TRBV15; cdr3_nt: TGTGCCACCAGGACCTCGACTAGCGGGAGTACCCGCCCCGAGGAGCTGTTTTTT; cdr3_aa: CATRTSTSGSTRPEELFF
clone_size: NA; j_call: TRBJ2-2; d_call: NA; v_call: TRBV5-4; cdr3_nt: TGTGCCAGCAGCTTTGAGCTCGGGGAGCTGTTTTTT; cdr3_aa: CASSFELGELFF
clone_size: few; j_call: TRBJ2-1; d_call: NA; v_call: TRBV5-5; cdr3_nt: TGTGCCAGCAGCGGGAGTGGACACAATGAGCAGTTCTTC; cdr3_aa: CASSGSGHNEQFF
clone_size: NA; j_call: TRBJ2-5; d_call: NA; v_call: TRBV2; cdr3_nt: TGTGCCAGCAGCCCTGGAGAGACCCAGTACTTC; cdr3_aa: CASSPGETQYF
clone_size: NA; j_call: TRBJ1-1; d_call: NA; v_call: TRBV6-5; cdr3_nt: TGTGCCAGCAGTTACTCGAGTATGGGGAACGAAGCTTTCTTT; cdr3_aa: CASSYSSMGNEAFF
clone_size: NA; j_call: TRBJ2-3; d_call: NA; v_call: TRBV27; cdr3_nt: TGTGCCAGCAGTTTATGGCGGGTTACAGATACGCAGTATTTT; cdr3_aa: CASSLWRVTDTQYF
clone_size: NA; j_call: TRBJ2-2; d_call: TRBD1; v_call: TRBV27; cdr3_nt: TGTGCCAGCAGTTACCTACAGGGGCTGAACACCGGGGAGCTGTTTTTT; cdr3_aa: CASSYLQGLNTGELFF
clone_size: NA; j_call: TRBJ1-5; d_call: NA; v_call: TRBV7-8; cdr3_nt: TGTGCCAGCAGCCCCATTGGCAGGGACGGGAATCAGCCCCAGCATTTT; cdr3_aa: CASSPIGRDGNQPQHF
clone_size: once; j_call: TRBJ2-7; d_call: NA; v_call: TRBV21-1; cdr3_nt: TGTGCCAGCAGCAAAGCCGGGACTCCCTATTCGTACGAGCAGTACTTC; cdr3_aa: CASSKAGTPYSYEQYF
clone_size: NA; j_call: TRBJ2-2; d_call: NA; v_call: TRBV4-2; cdr3_nt: TGTGCCAGCAGCCAAAAAGACAGCGGCAACGGGGAGCTGTTTTTT; cdr3_aa: CASSQKDSGNGELFF